This T cell receptor beta chain comes out of a study of T cells in narcolepsy. Regarding the study as a whole: Same-patient CSF and blood CD4+ T cell clonotypes included HCRT-specific and TRIB2-specific autoreactive ones. Reportedly, autoreactive clonotypes were serially detected in patients' blood but not controls'.

Sequenced by immunoSEQ multiplex PCR; TCRdb stores in-frame clones only, minus some. The data hold tens of thousands of clones, with around 84% observed a single time. CDR1 is SGHTA and CDR2 is FQGNSA in the germline V gene. V gave up 2 bases and J gave up 3 bases; unmatched junction bases: 8. The CDR3 totals 16 residues. As concerns this clone: Its matching antigen is unknown.

Sequenced: memory (CD45RA-) CD4+ T cells from blood. This sequence was found in a human donor in good health. The chain combines TRBV7-2 with TRBJ1-1; 8 bases match TRBD1. CDR3 DNA: TGTGCCAGCAGCTTAAGGGCAGGGGGCTTGGACACTGAAGCTTTCTTT. Its protein product is CASSLRAGGLDTEAFF.